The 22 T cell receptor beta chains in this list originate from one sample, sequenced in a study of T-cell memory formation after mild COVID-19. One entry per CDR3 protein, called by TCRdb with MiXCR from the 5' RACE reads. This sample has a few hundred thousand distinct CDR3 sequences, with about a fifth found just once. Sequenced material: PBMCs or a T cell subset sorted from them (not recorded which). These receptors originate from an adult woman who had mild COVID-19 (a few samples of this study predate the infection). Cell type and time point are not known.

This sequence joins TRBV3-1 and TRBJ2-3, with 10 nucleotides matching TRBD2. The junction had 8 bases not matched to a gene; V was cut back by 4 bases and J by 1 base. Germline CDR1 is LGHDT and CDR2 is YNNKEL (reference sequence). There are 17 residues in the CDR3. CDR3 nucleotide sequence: TGTGCCAGCAGCCCCCTCCTTGGGACTAGCGGCACAGATACGCAGTATTTT. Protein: CASSPLLGTSGTDTQYF.

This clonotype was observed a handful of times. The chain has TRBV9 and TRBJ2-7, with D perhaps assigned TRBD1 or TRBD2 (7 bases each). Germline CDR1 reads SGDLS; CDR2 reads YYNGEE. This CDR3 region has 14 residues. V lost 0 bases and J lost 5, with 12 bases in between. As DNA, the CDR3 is TGTGCCAGCAGCGTAGAGGGAGGGGGCGACGAGCAGTACTTC. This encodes CASSVEGGGDEQYF.

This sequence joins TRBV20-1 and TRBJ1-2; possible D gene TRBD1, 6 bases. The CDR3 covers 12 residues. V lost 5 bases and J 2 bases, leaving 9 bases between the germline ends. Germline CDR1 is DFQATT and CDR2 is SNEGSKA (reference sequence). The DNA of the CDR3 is TGCAGTGCTCCTGACAGGAACTATGGCTACACCTTC. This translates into CSAPDRNYGYTF.

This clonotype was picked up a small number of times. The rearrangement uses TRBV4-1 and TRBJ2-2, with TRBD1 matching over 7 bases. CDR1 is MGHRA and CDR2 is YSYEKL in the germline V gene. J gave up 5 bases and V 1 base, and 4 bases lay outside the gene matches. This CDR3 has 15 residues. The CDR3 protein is CASSQVETGTGELFF. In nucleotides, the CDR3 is TGCGCCAGCAGCCAAGTAGAGACAGGGACCGGGGAGCTGTTTTTT.

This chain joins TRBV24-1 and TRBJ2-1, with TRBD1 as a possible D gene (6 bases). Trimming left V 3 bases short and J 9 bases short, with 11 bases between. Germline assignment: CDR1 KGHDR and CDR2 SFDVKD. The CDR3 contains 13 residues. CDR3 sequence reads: CATSDHRAIEQFF. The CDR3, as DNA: TGTGCCACCAGTGATCACAGGGCTATTGAGCAGTTCTTC.

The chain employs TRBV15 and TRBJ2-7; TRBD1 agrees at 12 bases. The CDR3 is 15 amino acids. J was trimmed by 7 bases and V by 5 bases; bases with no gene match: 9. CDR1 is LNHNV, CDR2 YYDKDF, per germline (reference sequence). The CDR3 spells CATSSQGQGASEQYF. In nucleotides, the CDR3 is TGTGCCACCAGCTCTCAGGGACAGGGGGCTAGTGAGCAGTACTTC. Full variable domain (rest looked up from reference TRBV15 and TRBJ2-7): DAMVIQNPRYQVTQFGKPVTLSCSQTLNHNVMYWYQQKSSQAPKLLFHYYDKDFNNEADTPDNFQSRRPNTSFCFLDIRSPGLGDTAMYLCATSSQGQGASEQYFGPGTRLTVT.

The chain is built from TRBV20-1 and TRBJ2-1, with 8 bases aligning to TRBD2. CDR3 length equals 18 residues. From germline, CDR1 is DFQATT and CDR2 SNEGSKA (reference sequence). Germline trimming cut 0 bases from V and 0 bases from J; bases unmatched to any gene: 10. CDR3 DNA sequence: TGCAGTGCTAGAGACCTTCCGGGGCGGGGGGTCTCCTACAATGAGCAGTTCTTC. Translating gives CSARDLPGRGVSYNEQFF.

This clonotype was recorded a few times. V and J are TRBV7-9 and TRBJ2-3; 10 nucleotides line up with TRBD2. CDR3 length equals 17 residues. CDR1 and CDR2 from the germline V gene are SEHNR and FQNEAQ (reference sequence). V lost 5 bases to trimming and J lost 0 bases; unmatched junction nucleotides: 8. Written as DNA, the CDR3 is TGTGCCAGCAGCCTGCCGACTAGCGGGTCTAGCACAGATACGCAGTATTTT. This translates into CASSLPTSGSSTDTQYF. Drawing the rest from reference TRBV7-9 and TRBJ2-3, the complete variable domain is DTGVSQNPRHKITKRGQNVTFRCDPISEHNRLYWYRQTLGQGPEFLTYFQNEAQLEKSRLLSDRFSAERPKGSFSTLEIQRTEQGDSAMYLCASSLPTSGSSTDTQYFGPGTRLTVL.

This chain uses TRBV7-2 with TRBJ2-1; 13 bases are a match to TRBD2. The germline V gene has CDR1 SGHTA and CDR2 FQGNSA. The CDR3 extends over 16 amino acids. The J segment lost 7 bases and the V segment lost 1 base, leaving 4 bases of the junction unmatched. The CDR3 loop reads CASSLGLAGGLNEQFF. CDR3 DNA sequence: TGTGCCAGCAGCTTAGGACTAGCGGGGGGTTTGAATGAGCAGTTCTTC.

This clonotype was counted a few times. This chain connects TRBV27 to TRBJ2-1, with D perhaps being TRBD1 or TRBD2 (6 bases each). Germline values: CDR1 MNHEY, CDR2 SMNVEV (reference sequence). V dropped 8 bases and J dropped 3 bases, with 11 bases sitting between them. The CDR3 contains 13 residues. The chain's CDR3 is CASWGANYNEQFF. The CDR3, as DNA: TGTGCCAGCTGGGGGGCAAACTACAATGAGCAGTTCTTC.

Here the CDR3 reads CATSDPGTDTQYF. In DNA, the CDR3 is TGTGCCACCAGTGACCCAGGCACAGATACGCAGTATTTT. The J gene is TRBJ2-3, the V gene TRBV24-1; no definite D call. Trimming left V 4 bases short and J 1 base short, with 5 bases between. This CDR3 region has 13 residues. CDR1 is KGHDR, CDR2 SFDVKD, per germline.

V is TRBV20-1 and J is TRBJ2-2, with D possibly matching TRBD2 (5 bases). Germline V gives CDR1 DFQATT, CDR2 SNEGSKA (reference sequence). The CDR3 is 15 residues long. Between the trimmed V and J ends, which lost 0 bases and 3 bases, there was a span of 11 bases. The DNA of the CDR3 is TGCAGTGCTAGAGATAAAGGACTCCACACCGGGGAGCTGTTTTTT. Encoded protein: CSARDKGLHTGELFF.

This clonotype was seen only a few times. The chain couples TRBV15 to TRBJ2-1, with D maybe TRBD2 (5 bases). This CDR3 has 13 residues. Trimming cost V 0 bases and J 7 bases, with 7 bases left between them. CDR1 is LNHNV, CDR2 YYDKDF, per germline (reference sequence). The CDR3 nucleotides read TGTGCCACCAGCAGAGACGGGGAAAATGAGCAGTTCTTC. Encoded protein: CATSRDGENEQFF.

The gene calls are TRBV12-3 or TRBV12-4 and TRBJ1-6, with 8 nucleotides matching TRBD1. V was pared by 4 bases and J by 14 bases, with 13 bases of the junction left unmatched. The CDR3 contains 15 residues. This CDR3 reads CASSSTTGGPTALHF. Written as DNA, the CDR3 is TGTGCCAGCAGTTCAACAACAGGGGGGCCCACGGCCCTCCACTTT.

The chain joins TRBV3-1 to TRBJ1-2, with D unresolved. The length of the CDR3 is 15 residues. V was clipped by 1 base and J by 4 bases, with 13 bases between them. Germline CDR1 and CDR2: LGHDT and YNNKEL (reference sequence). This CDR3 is CASSQVTPPSYGYTF. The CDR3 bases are TGTGCCAGCAGCCAAGTGACTCCACCCTCCTATGGCTACACCTTC.

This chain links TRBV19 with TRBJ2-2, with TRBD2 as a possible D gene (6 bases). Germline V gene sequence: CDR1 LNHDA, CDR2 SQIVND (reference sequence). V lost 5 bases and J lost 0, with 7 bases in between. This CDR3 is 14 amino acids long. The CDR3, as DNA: TGTGCCAGTAGTCTAGCGACGAACACCGGGGAGCTGTTTTTT. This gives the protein CASSLATNTGELFF.

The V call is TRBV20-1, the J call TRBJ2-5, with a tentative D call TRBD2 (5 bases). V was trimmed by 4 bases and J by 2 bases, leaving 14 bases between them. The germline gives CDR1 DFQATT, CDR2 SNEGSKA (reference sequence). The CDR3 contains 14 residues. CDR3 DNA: TGCAGTGCTAACGTAAACCGGGGTCAAGAGACCCAGTACTTC. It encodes CSANVNRGQETQYF.

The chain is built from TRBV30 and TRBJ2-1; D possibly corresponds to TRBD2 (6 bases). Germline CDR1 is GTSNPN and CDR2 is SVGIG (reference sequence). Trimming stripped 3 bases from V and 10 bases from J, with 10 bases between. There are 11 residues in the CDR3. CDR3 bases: TGTGCCTGGAGGACTAGTTGGGAGCAGTTCTTC. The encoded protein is CAWRTSWEQFF.

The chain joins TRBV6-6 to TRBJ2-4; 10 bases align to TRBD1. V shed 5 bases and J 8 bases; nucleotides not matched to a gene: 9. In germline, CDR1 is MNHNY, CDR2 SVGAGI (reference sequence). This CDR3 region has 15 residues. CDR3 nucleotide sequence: TGTGCCAGCAGTGACTTGACAGGGGGCAGGGACATTCAGTACTTC. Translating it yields CASSDLTGGRDIQYF.

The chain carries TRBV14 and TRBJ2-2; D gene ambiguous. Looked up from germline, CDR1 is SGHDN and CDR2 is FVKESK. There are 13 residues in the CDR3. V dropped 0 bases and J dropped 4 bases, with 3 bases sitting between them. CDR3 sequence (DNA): TGTGCCAGCAGCCAAGACAGCACCGGGGAGCTGTTTTTT. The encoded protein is CASSQDSTGELFF.

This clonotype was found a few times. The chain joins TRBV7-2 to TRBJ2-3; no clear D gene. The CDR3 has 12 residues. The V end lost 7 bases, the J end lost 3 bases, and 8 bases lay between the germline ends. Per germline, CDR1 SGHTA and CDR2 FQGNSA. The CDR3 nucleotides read TGTGCCAGCAAATTGTCGACAGATACGCAGTATTTT. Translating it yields CASKLSTDTQYF.

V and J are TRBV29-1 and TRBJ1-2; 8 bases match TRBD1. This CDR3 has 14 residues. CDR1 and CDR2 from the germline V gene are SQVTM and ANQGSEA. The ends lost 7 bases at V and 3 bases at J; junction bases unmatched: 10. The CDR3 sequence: CSAEKQGGDYGYTF. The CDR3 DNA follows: TGCAGCGCCGAAAAACAGGGGGGGGACTATGGCTACACCTTC.